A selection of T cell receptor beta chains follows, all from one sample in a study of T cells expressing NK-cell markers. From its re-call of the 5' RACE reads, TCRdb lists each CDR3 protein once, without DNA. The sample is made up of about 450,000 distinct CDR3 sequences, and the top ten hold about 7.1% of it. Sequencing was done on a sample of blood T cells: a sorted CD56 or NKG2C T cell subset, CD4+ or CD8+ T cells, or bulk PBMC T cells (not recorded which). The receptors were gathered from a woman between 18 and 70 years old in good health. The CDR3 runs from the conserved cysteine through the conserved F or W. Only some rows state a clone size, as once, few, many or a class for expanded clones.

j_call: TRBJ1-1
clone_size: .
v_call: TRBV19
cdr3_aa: CASGRRGLNTEAFF

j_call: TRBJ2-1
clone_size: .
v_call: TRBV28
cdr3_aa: CASRGTSGAYNEQFF

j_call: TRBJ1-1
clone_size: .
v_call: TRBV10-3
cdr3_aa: CAISEDRPNTEAFF

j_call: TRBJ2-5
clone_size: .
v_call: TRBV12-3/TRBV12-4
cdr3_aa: CASSFWPGGETQYF

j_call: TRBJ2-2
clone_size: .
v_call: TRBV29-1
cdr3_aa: CSVVRLTGELFF

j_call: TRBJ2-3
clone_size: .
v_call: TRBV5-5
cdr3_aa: CASSALSSSSTDTQYF

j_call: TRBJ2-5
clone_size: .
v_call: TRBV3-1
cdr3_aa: CASSPPRDLQETQYF

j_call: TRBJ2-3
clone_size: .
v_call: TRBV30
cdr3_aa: CAGVLGLAGPDTQYF

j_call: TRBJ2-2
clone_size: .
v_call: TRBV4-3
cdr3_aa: CANSQPTTGELFF

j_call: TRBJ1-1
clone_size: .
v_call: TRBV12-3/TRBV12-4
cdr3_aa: CASKGKLNTEAFF

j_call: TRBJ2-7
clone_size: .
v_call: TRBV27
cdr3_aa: CASSHQRGQAYEQYF

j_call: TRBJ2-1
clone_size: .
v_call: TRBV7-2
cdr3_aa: CASSWGLAGGGIEQFF

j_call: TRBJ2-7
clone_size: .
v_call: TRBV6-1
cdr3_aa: CASPRELVYEQYF

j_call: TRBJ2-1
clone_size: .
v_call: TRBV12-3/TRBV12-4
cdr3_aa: CASSAGTGSSYNEQFF

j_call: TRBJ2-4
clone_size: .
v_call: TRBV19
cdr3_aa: CASTTGGLVKNIQYF

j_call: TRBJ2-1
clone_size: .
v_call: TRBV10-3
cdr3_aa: CAISGREGVDEQFF

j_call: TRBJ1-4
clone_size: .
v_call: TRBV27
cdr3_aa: CASSLSGGTGEKLFF

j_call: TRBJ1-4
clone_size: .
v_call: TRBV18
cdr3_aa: CASSPALNEKLFF

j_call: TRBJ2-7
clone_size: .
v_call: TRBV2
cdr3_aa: CASSELGGTGAEQYF

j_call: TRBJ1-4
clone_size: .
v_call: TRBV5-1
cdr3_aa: CASSQAPGNEGEKLFF

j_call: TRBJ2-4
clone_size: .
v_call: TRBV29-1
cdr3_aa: CSVATGVGYIQYF

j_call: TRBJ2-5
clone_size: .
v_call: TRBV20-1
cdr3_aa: CSARDFQQETQYF

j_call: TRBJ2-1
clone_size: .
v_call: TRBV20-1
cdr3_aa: CSAGEGGGDEQFF

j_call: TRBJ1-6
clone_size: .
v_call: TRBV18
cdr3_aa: CASSPDRVGSPLHF

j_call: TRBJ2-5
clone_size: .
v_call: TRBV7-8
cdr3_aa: CASSRAPGRETQYF

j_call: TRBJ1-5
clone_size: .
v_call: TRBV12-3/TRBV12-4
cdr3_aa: CASSLTLTGAQPQHF

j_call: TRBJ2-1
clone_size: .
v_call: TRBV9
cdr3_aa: CASSVLGTSGGNEQFF

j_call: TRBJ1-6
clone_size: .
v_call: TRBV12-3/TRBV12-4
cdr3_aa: CASGTNRISPLHF

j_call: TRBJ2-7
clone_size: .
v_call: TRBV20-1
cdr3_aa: CSAKRFGLADEQYF

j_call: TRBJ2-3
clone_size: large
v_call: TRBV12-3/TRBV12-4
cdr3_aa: CASSLFGYPSTDTQYF

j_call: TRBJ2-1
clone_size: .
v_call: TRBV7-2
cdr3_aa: CGTSSGGANNEQFF

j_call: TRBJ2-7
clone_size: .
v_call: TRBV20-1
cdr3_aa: CSASDLTYEQYF

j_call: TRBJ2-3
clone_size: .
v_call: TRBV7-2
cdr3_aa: CASSSWTSGGTDTQYF

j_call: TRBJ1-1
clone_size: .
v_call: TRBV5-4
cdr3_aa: CASSFANTEAFF

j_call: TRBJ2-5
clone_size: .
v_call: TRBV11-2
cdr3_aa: CASSLRSRLAGGPGQETQYF

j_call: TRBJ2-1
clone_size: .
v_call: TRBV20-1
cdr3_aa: CSASPGTSNNEQFF

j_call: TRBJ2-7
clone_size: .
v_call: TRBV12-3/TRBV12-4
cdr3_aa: CASSMFYEQYF

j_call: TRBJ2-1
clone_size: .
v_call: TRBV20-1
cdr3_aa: CSANEAGGRYNEQFF

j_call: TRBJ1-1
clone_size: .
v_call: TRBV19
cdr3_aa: CASSPSRDLFPMNTEAFF

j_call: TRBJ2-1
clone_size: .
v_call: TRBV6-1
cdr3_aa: CASSAGTTYNEQFF

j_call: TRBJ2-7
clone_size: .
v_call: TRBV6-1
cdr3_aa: CASSSDPAHYEQYF

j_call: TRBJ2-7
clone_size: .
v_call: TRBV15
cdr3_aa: CATADRGVEQYF

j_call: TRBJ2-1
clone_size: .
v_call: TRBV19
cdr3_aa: CASNPTESSYNEQFF

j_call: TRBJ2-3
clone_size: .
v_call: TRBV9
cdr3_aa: CASNGGADTQYF

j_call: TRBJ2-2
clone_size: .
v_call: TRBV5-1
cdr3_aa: CASRTTGTGRLRYTGELFF

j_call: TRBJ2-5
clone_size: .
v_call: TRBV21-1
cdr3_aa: CASSKHPETQYF